This T cell receptor beta chain was obtained from a study of preoperative IRX-2 immunotherapy in early breast cancer. Treatment here: preoperative locoregional IRX-2 cytokine immunotherapy. Preoperative locoregional IRX-2 cytokine immunotherapy was tested in the phase Ib source study. TCRdb's table, derived via immunoSEQ multiplex PCR, lists solely in-frame clones and lacks some. The table shows about 11,000 clones, with around 86% occurring only once. In its sample, this clone is large (0.1 to 1%). This CDR3 is 14 amino acids long. Germline CDR1 reads LNHNV; CDR2 reads YYDKDF (reference sequence). Trimming cost V 0 bases and J 0 bases, with 3 bases left between them.

This specimen was lymph node tissue, taken before IRX-2 immunotherapy. The chain carries TRBV15 and TRBJ1-5; D is uncertain. The sequence was obtained from a human donor with breast cancer. CDR3 sequence reads: CATSRDSSNQPQHF. The CDR3 DNA sequence: TGTGCCACCAGCAGAGATAGTAGCAATCAGCCCCAGCATTTT.